This section outlines one T cell receptor (beta chain) sequence together with its context. Its target antigen remains unknown. Base quality data are lacking; no much larger clone is found one base away. Since the library was made to target alpha chains, this beta chain is a stray read and its abundance is not meaningful. Libraries were made using RT-PCR. Reads for this sample came from an Illumina MiSeq. The public sequencing data were trimmed at Q25 with fastp and processed into clonotypes with MiXCR by TCRdb, which kept only in-frame beta chains. All rows with the same CDR3 protein become a single entry with the most common DNA and genes. The sample includes about 6,500 distinct CDR3 sequences, with 80% to 95% observed a single time. The biggest ten clones account for around 8% of the sample. This entry belongs to a study (TCRdb year 2016). Trimming leaves V shorter by 3 bases and J shorter by 4 bases, with the junction holding 9 bases beyond the gene matches. From cysteine to phenylalanine, the CDR3 is 17 amino acids long. Here the CDR3 DNA is all that survives: 51 bases in frame from base 1. CDR1 SGHVT and CDR2 SQSDAQ were looked up in the germline V gene.

This receptor was identified in a female donor in good health, serving as a healthy control. Sequenced input: memory CD4+ T cells from blood. The chain employs TRBV7-4 and TRBJ2-4; 10 middle bases align to TRBD1. CDR3 region: CASSFYYRDRGKNIQYF. The sequenced DNA is TGTGCCAGCAGCTTTTACTACCGGGACAGGGGAAAAAACATTCAGTACTTC.